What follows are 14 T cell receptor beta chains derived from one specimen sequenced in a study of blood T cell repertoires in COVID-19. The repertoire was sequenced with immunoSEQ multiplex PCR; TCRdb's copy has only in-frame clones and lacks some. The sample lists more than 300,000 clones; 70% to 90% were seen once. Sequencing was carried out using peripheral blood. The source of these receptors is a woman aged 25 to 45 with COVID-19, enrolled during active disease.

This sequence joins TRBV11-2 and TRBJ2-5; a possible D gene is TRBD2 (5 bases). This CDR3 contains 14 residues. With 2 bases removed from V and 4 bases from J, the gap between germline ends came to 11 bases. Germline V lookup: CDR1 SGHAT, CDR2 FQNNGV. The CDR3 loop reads CASSLYPGSETQYF. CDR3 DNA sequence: TGTGCCAGCAGCTTATATCCGGGGTCAGAGACCCAGTACTTC. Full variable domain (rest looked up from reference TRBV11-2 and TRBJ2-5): EAGVAQSPRYKIIEKRQSVAFWCNPISGHATLYWYQQILGQGPKLLIQFQNNGVVDDSQLPKDRFSAERLKGVDSTLKIQPAKLEDSAVYLCASSLYPGSETQYFGPGTRLLVL.

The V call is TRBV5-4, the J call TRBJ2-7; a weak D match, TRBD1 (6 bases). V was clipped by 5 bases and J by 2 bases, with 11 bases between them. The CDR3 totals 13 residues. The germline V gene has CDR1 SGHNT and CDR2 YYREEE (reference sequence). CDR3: CASSLQGTYEQYF. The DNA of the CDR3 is TGTGCCAGCAGTCTCCAGGGGACCTACGAGCAGTACTTC. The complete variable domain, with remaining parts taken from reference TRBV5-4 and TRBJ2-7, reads ETGVTQSPTHLIKTRGQQVTLRCSSQSGHNTVSWYQQALGQGPQFIFQYYREEENGRGNFPPRFSGLQFPNYSSELNVNALELDDSALYLCASSLQGTYEQYFGPGTRLTVT.

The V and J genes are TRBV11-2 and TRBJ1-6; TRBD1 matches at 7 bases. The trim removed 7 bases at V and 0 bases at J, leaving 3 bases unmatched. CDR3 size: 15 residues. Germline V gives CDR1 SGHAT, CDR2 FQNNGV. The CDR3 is CASNRDSSYNSPLHF. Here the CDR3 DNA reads TGTGCCAGCAATCGGGACAGCTCCTATAATTCACCCCTCCACTTT.

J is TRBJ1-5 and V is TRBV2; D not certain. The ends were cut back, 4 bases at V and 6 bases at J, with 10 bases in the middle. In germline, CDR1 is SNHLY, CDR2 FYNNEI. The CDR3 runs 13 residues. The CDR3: CASSGGKRQPQHF. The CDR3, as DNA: TGTGCCAGCAGTGGAGGTAAGCGTCAGCCCCAGCATTTT.

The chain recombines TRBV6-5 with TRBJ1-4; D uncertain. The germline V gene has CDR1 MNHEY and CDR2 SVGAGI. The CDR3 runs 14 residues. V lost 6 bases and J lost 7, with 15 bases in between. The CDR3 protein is CASSPLRGVEKLFF. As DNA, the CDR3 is TGTGCCAGCAGCCCGTTACGGGGAGTTGAAAAACTGTTTTTT.

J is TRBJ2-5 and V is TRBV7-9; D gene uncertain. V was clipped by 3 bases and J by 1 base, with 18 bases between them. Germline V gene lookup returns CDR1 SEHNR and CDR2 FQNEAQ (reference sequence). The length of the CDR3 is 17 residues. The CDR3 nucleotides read TGTGCCAGCAGCTTTCCTCTGGGCCCCCCGACCCAAGAGACCCAGTACTTC. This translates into CASSFPLGPPTQETQYF.

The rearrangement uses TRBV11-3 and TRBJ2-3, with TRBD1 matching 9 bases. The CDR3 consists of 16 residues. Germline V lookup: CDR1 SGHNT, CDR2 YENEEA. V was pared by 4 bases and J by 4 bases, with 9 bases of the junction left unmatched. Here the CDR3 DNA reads TGTGCCAGCAGCTCTCCCCTGGGACAGGGACCAGATACGCAGTATTTT. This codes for CASSSPLGQGPDTQYF.

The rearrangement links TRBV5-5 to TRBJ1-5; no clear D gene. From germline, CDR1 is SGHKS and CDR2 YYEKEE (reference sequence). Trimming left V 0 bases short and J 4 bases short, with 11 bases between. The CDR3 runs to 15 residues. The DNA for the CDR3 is TGTGCCAGCAGCTTGGCTACCGTTCCTAATCAGCCCCAGCATTTT. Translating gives CASSLATVPNQPQHF. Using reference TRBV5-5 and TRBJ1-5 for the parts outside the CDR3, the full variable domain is DAGVTQSPTHLIKTRGQQVTLRCSPISGHKSVSWYQQVLGQGPQFIFQYYEKEERGRGNFPDRFSARQFPNYSSELNVNALLLGDSALYLCASSLATVPNQPQHFGDGTRLSIL.

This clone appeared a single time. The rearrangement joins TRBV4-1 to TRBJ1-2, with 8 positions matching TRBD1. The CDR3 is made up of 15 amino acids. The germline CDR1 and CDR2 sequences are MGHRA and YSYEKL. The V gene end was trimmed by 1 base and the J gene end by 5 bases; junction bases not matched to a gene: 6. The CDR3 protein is CASSQGTGQVYGYTF. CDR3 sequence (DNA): TGCGCCAGCAGCCAAGGGACGGGACAGGTATATGGCTACACCTTC.

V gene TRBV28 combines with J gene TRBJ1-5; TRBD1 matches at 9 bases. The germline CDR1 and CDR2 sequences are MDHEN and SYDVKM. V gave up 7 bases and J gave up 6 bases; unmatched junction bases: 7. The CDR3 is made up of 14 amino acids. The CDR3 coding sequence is TGTGCCAGCAAAACAGGGGGCACCGGTCAGCCCCAGCATTTT. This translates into CASKTGGTGQPQHF.

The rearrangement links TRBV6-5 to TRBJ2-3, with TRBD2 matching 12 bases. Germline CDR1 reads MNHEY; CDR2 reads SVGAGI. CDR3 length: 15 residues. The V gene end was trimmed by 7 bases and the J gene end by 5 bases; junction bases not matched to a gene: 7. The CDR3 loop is CASTSSGGAGDTQYF. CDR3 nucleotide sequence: TGTGCCAGCACCTCTAGCGGGGGGGCAGGAGATACGCAGTATTTT.

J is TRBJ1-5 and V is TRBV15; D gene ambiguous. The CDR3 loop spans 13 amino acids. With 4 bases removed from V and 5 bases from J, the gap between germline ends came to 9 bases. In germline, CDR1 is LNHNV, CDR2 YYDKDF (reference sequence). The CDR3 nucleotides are TGTGCCACCAGCATTAACTACGATCAGCCCCAGCATTTT. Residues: CATSINYDQPQHF.

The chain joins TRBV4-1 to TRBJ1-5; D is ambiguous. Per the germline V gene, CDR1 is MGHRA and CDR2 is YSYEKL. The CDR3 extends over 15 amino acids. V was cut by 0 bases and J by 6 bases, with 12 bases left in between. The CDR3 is CASSQEPGSGQPQHF. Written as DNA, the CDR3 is TGCGCCAGCAGCCAAGAGCCGGGTTCTGGTCAGCCCCAGCATTTT.

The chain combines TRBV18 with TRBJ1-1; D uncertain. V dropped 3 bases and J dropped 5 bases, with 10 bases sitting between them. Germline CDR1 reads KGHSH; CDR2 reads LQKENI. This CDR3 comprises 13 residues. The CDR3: CASSPEGGTEAFF. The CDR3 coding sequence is TGTGCCAGCTCACCGGAGGGAGGGACTGAAGCTTTCTTT.